This T cell receptor (beta chain) was documented in a study of T cells after yellow fever vaccination. Looking at the study overall: Preparation used SMART-Seq v4 Ultra Low Input for the low-cell-number fractions.

Study results and limitations: Faster peaking, at day 5 versus 15, marked a secondary response that was weaker.

V shed 5 bases and J shed 2 bases, with 11 bases lying between them. This CDR3 region has 14 residues. Per germline, CDR1 SEHNR and CDR2 FQNEAQ (reference sequence). In making TCR cDNA, 5'RACE template switching added a universal primer site and UMIs to it. TCRdb redid the calling of the 5' RACE reads with MiXCR, one entry per CDR3 protein. The sample consists of roughly 99,000 distinct CDR3 sequences, approximately 5.5% of them appearing once. This clonotype was seen a few times. Its cognate antigen is unknown. The origin of this receptor is a young man who received the YFV17D yellow fever vaccine. The sequences come from CD8+ T cells sorted from PBMCs, collected 10 days after the yellow fever booster vaccination. V and J are TRBV7-9 and TRBJ2-3, with D unresolved. CDR3 nucleotide sequence: TGTGCCAGCAGCACCCAGAGATTCACAGATACGCAGTATTTT. Translating gives CASSTQRFTDTQYF. Combining the CDR3 with reference TRBV7-9 and TRBJ2-3 gives the whole variable domain DTGVSQNPRHKITKRGQNVTFRCDPISEHNRLYWYRQTLGQGPEFLTYFQNEAQLEKSRLLSDRFSAERPKGSFSTLEIQRTEQGDSAMYLCASSTQRFTDTQYFGPGTRLTVL.